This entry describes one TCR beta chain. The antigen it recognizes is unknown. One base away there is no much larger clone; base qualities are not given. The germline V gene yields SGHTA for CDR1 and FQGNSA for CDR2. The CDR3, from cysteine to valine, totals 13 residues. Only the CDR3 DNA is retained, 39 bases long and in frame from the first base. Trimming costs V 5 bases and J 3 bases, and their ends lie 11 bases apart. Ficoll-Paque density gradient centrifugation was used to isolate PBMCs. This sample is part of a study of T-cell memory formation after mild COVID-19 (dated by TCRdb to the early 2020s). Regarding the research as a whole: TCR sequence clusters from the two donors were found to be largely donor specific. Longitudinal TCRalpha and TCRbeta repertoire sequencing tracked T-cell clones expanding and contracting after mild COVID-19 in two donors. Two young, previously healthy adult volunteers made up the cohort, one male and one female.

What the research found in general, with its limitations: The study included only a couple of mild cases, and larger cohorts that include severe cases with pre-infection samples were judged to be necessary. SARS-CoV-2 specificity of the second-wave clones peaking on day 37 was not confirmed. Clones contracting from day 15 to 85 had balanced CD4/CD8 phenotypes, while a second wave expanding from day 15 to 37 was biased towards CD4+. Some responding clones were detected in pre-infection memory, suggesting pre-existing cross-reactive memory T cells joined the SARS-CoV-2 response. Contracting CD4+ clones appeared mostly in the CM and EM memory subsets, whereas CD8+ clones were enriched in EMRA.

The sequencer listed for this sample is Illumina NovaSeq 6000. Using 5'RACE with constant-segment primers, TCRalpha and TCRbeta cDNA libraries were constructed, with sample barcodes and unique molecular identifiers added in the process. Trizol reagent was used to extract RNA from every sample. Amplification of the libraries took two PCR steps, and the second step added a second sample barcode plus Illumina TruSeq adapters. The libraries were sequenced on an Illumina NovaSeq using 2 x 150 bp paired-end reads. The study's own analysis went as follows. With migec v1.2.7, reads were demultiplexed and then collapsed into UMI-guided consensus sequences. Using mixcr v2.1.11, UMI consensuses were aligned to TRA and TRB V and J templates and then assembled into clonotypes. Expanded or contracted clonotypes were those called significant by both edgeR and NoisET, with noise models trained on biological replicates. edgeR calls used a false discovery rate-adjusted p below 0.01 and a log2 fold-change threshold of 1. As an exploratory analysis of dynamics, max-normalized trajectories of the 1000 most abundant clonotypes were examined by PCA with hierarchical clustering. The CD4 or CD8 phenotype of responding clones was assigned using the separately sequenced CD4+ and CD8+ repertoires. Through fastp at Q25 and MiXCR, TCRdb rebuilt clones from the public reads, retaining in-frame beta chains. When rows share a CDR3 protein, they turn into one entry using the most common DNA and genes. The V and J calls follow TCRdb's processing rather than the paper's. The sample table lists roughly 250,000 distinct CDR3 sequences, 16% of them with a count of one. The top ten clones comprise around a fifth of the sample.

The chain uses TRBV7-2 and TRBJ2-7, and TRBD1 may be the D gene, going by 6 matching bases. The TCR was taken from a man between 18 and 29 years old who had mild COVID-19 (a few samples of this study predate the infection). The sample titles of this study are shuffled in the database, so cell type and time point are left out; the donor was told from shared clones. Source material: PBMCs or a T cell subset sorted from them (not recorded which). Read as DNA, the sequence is TGTGCCAGCAGCGAGCAACAGGGCTACGAGCAGTACGTC. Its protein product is CASSEQQGYEQYV.